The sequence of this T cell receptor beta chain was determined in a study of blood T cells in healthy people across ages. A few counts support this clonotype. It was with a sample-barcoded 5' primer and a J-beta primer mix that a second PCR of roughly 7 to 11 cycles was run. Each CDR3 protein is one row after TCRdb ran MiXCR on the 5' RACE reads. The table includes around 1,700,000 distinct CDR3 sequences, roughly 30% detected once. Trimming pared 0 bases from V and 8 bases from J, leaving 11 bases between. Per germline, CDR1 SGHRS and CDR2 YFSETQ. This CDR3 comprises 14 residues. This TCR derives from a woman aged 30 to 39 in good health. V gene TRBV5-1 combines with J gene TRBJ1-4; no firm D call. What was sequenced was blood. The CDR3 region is CASSLEGREEKLFF. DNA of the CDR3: TGCGCCAGCAGCTTGGAGGGAAGGGAAGAAAAACTGTTTTTT.